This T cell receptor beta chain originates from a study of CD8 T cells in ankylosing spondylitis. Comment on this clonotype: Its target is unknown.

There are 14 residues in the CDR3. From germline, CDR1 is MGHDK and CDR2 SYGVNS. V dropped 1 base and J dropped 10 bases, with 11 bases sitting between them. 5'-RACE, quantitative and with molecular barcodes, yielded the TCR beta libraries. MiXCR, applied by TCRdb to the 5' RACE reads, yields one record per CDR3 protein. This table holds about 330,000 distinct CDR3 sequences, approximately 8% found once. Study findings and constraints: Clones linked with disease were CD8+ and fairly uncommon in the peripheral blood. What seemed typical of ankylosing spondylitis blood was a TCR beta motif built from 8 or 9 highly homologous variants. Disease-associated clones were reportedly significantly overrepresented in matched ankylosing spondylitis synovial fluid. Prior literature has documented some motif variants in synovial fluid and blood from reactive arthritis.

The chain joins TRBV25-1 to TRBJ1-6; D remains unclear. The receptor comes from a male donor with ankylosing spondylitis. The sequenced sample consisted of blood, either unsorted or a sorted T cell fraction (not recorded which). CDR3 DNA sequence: TGTGCCAGCAGTGAATGGCCGGGAGGCTCACCCCTCCACTTT. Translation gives CASSEWPGGSPLHF.